A selection of T cell receptor beta chains follows, all from one sample in a study of T cells expressing NK-cell markers. TCRdb re-called the 5' RACE reads and gives one entry per CDR3 protein, without DNA. The clone table shows about 180,000 distinct CDR3 sequences, with the ten largest holding approximately 17%. Specimen: blood T cells: a sorted CD56 or NKG2C T cell subset, CD4+ or CD8+ T cells, or bulk PBMC T cells (not recorded which). The source of these receptors is a woman aged 18 to 75 in good health. Each CDR3 is given with its conserved first and last residue.

TRBJ1-3 | TRBV20-1 | CSAREGATGNTIYF
TRBJ2-1 | TRBV3-1 | CASSQGWAGSRNEQFF
TRBJ1-1 | TRBV7-3 | CASSSGGIETEAFF
TRBJ1-2 | TRBV14 | CASSPSPLYGYTF
TRBJ2-1 | TRBV7-2 | CASSRGTGLYNEQFF
TRBJ2-3 | TRBV5-1 | CASSTDPGDTQYF
TRBJ2-1 | TRBV20-1 | CSARDSGVSYNEQFF
TRBJ2-2 | TRBV14 | CASSQEVLGTGELFF
TRBJ2-2 | TRBV5-1 | CASSGPIPHSNTGELFF
TRBJ2-1 | TRBV2 | CASSGGQDNEQFF
TRBJ2-1 | TRBV10-2 | CASSEMGGDEQFF
TRBJ2-5 | TRBV12-3/TRBV12-4 | CASRTGVVWETQYF
TRBJ2-3 | TRBV5-1 | CASSLGRGGSDTQYF
TRBJ2-2 | TRBV9 | CASSAESRNTGELFF
TRBJ1-2 | TRBV14 | CASSHRISQGNYGYTF
TRBJ2-5 | TRBV5-1 | CASPPRRGRGETQYF
TRBJ2-5 | TRBV7-3 | CASSQTLETQYF
TRBJ2-1 | TRBV30 | CALASGGYNEQFF
TRBJ1-5 | TRBV27 | CASSATGFQPQHF
TRBJ2-2 | TRBV5-1 | CASSRGADMNTGELFF
TRBJ1-2 | TRBV21-1 | CASSTPGGQNNYGYTF
TRBJ2-5 | TRBV7-2 | CASSPRTSDQETQYF
TRBJ2-1 | TRBV4-2 | CASSVPGQYNEQFF
TRBJ2-5 | TRBV5-1 | CASSFTAGVGETQYF
TRBJ2-1 | TRBV7-8 | CASSFGTSGREQFF
TRBJ1-4 | TRBV12-3/TRBV12-4 | CASSGQSTGTNEKLFF
TRBJ2-3 | TRBV20-1 | CSARGYRTDTQYF
TRBJ1-1 | TRBV12-3/TRBV12-4 | CASSFLGAGAFF
TRBJ2-7 | TRBV12-3/TRBV12-4 | CASSSTSTGSHEQYF
TRBJ1-4 | TRBV20-1 | CSATRGGGTGEKLFF
TRBJ2-2 | TRBV7-2 | CASSSDWAGELFF
TRBJ2-3 | TRBV11-2 | CASSPNLSGGAQYF
TRBJ2-4 | TRBV28 | CASSPLDLLAKNIQYF
TRBJ1-5 | TRBV2 | CASSEARQDNQPQHF
TRBJ1-2 | TRBV5-1 | CASSLTESNYGYTF
TRBJ1-1 | TRBV6-2/TRBV6-3 | CASSYSRNTEAFF
TRBJ2-1 | TRBV4-1 | CASSSEDEQFF
TRBJ2-7 | TRBV6-1 | CASKEQGSYEQYF
TRBJ1-5 | TRBV5-5 | CASSRGTGNQPQHF
TRBJ2-7 | TRBV10-3 | CAISESRLVGSYEQYF
TRBJ2-5 | TRBV2 | CATRPSETQYF
TRBJ1-5 | TRBV6-1 | CASRVSRGRQPQHF
TRBJ2-1 | TRBV12-3/TRBV12-4 | CASSGTDSSSYNEQFF
TRBJ2-5 | TRBV24-1 | CATSYAGETQYF
TRBJ1-1 | TRBV18 | CASSPQNSLEAFF
TRBJ2-7 | TRBV3-1 | CASSQGHSQQYF
TRBJ2-3 | TRBV9 | CASSVAGGPDTQYF
TRBJ2-2 | TRBV6-1 | CASIGTGQAGELFF
TRBJ2-1 | TRBV6-5 | CASSYSPSGGNEQFF
TRBJ1-2 | TRBV7-2 | CASSIGIGNGYTF
TRBJ2-1 | TRBV10-3 | CATGDSGERNEQFF
TRBJ2-2 | TRBV3-1 | CASSQVPGSGELFF
TRBJ1-4 | TRBV5-5 | CASSLGQPRINEKLFF
TRBJ1-2 | TRBV15 | CATSRDQYLGQAGRDGYTF
TRBJ1-1 | TRBV5-1 | CASSLEAGRTEAFF
TRBJ2-1 | TRBV6-1 | CASATGSNEQFF
TRBJ1-1 | TRBV7-9 | CASSLGIGEGGEAFF
TRBJ2-1 | TRBV4-2 | CASSQPAGGGRNEQFF
TRBJ2-7 | TRBV7-9 | CASSGGGQGAYEQYF
TRBJ2-1 | TRBV18 | CASSTGLGEQFF